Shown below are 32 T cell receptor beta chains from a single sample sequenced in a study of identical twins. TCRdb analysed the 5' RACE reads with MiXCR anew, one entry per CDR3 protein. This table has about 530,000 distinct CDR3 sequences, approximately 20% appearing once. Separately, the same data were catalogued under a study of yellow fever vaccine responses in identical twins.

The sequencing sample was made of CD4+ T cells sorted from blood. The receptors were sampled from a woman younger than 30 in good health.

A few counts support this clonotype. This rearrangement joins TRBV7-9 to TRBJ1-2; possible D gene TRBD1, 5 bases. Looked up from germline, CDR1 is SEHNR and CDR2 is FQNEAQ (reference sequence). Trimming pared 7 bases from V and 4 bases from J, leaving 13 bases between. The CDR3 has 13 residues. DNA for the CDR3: TGTGCCAGCACCTCGGGGCAGAGCTATGGCTACACCTTC. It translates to CASTSGQSYGYTF.

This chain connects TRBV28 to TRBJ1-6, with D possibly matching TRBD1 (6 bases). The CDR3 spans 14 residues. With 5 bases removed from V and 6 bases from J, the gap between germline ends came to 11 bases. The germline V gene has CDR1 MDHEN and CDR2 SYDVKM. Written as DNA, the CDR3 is TGTGCCAGCAGTGCAGGGGCGGGTAATTCACCCCTCCACTTT. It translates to CASSAGAGNSPLHF. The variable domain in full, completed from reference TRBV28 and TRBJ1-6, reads DVKVTQSSRYLVKRTGEKVFLECVQDMDHENMFWYRQDPGLGLRLIYFSYDVKMKEKGDIPEGYSVSREKKERFSLILESASTNQTSMYLCASSAGAGNSPLHFGNGTRLTVT.

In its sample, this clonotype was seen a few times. CDR3 in amino acids: CSACLVKGNQPQHF. The CDR3 coding sequence is TGCAGTGCTTGCCTAGTCAAAGGAAATCAGCCCCAGCATTTT. This rearrangement joins TRBV20-1 to TRBJ1-5, with D unresolved. There are 14 residues in the CDR3. Germline V CDR1 and CDR2: DFQATT, SNEGSKA (reference sequence). V was trimmed by 5 bases and J by 4 bases, leaving 15 bases between them.

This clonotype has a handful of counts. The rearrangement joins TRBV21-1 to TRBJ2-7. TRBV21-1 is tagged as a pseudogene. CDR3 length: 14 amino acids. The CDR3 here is CASSKDAEAYEQYV. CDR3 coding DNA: TGTGCCAGCAGCAAAGATGCCGAGGCCTACGAGCAGTACGTC.

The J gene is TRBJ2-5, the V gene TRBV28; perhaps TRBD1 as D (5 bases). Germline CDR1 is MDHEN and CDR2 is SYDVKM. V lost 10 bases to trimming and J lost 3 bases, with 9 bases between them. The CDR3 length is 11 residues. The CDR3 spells CAIGREETQYF. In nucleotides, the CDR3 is TGTGCCATCGGCAGGGAAGAGACCCAGTACTTC.

The CDR3 DNA sequence: TGTGCCAGCAGTTACTCGCCGTCTAGCGGGAGGTCTTACAATGAGCAGTTCTTC. Translating gives CASSYSPSSGRSYNEQFF. The chain is built from TRBV6-2 or TRBV6-3 and TRBJ2-1; 11 bases align to TRBD2. Germline trimming cut 0 bases from V and 4 bases from J; bases unmatched to any gene: 8. This CDR3 is built from 18 residues. Germline V gene lookup returns CDR1 MNHEY and CDR2 SVGEGT.

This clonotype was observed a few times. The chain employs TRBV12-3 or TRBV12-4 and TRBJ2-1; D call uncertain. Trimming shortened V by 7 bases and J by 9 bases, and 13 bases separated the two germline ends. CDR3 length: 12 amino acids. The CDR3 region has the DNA TGTGCCAGCACCTATCTAGGAATTGAGCAGTTCTTC. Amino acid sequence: CASTYLGIEQFF.

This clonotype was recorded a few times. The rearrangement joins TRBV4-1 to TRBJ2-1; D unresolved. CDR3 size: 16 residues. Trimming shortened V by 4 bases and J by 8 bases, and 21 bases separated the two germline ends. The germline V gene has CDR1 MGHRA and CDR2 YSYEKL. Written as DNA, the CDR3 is TGCGCCAGCAGCCCCCTGGAAGTCTCCCTTGTCTATGAGCAGTTCTTC. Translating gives CASSPLEVSLVYEQFF.

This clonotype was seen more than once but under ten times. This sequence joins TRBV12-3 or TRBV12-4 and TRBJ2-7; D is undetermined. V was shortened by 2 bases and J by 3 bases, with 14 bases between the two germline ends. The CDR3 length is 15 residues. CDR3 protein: CASSLYWISDYEQYF. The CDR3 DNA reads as TGTGCCAGCAGTTTATATTGGATAAGCGACTACGAGCAGTACTTC.

This CDR3 reads CASCPSGGPQGYTGELFF. Written as DNA, the CDR3 is TGTGCCAGCTGTCCTAGCGGGGGCCCTCAGGGGTACACCGGGGAGCTGTTTTTT. The chain combines TRBV12-3 or TRBV12-4 with TRBJ2-2, with TRBD2 identical over 10 bases. This CDR3 is 18 amino acids long. V was pared by 8 bases and J by 3 bases, with 15 bases of the junction left unmatched.

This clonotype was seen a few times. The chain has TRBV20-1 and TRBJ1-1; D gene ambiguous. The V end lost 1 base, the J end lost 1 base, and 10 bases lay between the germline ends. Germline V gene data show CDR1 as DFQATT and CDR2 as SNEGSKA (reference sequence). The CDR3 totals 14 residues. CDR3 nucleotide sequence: TGCAGTGCTAGAGTGACCACCCAGAACACTGAAGCTTTCTTT. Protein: CSARVTTQNTEAFF.

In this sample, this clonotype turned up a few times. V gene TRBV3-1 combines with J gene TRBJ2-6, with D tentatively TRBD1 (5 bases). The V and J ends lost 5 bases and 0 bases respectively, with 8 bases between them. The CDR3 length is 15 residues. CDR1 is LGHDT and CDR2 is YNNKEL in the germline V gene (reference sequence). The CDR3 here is CASSADTSGANVLTF. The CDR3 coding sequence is TGTGCCAGCAGCGCGGACACCTCTGGGGCCAACGTCCTGACTTTC.

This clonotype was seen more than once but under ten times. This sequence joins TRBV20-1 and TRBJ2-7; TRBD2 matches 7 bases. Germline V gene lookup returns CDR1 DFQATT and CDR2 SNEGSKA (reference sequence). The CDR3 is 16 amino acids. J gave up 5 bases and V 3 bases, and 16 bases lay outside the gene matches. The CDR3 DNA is TGCAGTGCTAGGGGATCTAGCGGAAAGGGGCAAAACGAGCAGTACTTC. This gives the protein CSARGSSGKGQNEQYF.

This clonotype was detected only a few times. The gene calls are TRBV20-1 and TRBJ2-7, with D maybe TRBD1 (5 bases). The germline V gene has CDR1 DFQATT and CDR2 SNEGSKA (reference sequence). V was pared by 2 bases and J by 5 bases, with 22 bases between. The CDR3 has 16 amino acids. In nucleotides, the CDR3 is TGCAGTGCTAGACCTTTCGGCAGGACACTACTAAACGAGCAGTACTTC. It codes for CSARPFGRTLLNEQYF.

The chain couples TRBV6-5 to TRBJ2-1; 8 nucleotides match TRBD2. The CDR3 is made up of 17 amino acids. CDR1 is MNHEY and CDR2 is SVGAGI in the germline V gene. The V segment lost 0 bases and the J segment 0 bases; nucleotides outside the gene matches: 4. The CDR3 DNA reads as TGTGCCAGCAGTTACTCCCAGCGGGGGAGCTCCTACAATGAGCAGTTCTTC. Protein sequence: CASSYSQRGSSYNEQFF.

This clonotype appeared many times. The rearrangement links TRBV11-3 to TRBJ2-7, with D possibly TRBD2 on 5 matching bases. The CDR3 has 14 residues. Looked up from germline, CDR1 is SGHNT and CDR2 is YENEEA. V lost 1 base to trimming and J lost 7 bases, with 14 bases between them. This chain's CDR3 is CASSLAGRDNEQYF. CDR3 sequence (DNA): TGTGCCAGCAGCTTAGCTGGTCGGGATAATGAGCAGTACTTC.

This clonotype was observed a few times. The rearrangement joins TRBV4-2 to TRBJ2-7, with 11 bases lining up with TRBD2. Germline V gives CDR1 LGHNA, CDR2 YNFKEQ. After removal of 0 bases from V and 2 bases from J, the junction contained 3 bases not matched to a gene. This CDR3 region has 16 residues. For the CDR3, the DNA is TGTGCCAGCAGCCAAGATACTAGCGGGAGTACCTACGAGCAGTACTTC. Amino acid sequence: CASSQDTSGSTYEQYF.

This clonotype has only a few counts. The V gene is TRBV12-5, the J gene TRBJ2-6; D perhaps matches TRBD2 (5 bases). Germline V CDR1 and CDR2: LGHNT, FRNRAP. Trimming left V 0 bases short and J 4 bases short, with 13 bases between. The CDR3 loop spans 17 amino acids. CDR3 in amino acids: CASGLVLGESGANVLTF. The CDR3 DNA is TGTGCTAGTGGTTTGGTACTCGGGGAATCCGGGGCCAACGTCCTGACTTTC.

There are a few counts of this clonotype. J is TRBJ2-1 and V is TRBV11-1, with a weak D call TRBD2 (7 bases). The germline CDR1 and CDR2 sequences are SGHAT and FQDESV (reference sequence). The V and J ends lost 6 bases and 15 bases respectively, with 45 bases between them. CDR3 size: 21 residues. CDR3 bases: TGTGCCAGCAGACATCGGAGCGGGACATGGTTGAAGTTTGAGCATTGCCGAACCCCGTTCTTC. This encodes CASRHRSGTWLKFEHCRTPFF.

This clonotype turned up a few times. The CDR3 DNA reads as TGCAGTGCCAGGGCGGGCGAGGTCGGTACGCAGTATTTT. Its translation: CSARAGEVGTQYF. The J gene is TRBJ2-3, the V gene TRBV20-1; D assignment may be TRBD1 or TRBD2 (5 bases each). Germline CDR1 is DFQATT and CDR2 is SNEGSKA (reference sequence). Trimming shortened V by 6 bases and J by 8 bases, and 18 bases separated the two germline ends. This CDR3 is built from 13 residues.

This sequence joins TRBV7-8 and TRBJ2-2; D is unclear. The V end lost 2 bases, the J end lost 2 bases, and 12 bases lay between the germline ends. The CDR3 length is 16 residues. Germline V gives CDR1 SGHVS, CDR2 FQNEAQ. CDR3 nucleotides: TGTGCCAGCAGCTTATTAAGTAACCTAAACACCGGGGAGCTGTTTTTT. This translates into CASSLLSNLNTGELFF.

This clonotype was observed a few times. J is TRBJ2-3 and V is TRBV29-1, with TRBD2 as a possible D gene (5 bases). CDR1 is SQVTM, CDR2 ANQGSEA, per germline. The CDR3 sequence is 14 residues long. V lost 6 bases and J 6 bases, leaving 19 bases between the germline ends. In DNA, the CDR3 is TGCAGCGTCTCACTAGGGCTTGGGTCCGATACGCAGTATTTT. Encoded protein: CSVSLGLGSDTQYF.

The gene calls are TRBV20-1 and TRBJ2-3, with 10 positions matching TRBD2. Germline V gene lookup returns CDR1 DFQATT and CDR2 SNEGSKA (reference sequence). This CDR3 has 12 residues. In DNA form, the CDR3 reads TGCAGGCTAGCGGGGGAGAGAGATACGCAGTATTTT. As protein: CRLAGERDTQYF.

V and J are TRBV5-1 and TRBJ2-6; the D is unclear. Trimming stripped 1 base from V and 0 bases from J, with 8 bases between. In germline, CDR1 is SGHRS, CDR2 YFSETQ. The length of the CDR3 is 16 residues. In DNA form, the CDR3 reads TGCGCCAGCAGCTTGTTCCAACCCTCTGGGGCCAACGTCCTGACTTTC. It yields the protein CASSLFQPSGANVLTF.

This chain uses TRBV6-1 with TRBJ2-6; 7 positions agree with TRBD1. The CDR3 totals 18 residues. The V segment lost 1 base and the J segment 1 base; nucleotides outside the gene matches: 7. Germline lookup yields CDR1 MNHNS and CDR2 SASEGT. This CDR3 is CASSEGQGTYSGANVLTF. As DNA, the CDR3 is TGTGCCAGCAGTGAAGGACAGGGAACTTATTCTGGGGCCAACGTCCTGACTTTC.

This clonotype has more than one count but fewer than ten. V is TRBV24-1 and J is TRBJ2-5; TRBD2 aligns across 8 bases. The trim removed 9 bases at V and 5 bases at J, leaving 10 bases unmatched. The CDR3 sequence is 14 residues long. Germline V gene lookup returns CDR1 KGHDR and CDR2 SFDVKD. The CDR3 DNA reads TGTGCCACCTCCCGGGGGGGAGGCGTGGAGACCCAGTACTTC. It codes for CATSRGGGVETQYF.

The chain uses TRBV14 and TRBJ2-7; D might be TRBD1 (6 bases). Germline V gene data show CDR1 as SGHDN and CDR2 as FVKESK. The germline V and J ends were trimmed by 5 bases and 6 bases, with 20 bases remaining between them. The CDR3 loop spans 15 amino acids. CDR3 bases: TGTGCCAGCAGCAAATCCGGGACACGTTTTGGCGAGCAGTACTTC. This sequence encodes CASSKSGTRFGEQYF.

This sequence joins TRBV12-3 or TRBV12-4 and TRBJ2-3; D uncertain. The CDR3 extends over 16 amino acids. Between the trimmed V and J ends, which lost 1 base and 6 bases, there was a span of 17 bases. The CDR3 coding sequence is TGTGCCAGCAGTTTAGATGTTAGCCCGCGTCGGGATACGCAGTATTTT. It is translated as CASSLDVSPRRDTQYF.

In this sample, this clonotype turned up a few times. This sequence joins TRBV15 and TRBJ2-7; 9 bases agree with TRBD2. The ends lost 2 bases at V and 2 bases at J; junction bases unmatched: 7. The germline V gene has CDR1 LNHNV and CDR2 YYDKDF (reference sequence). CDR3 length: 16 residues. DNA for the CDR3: TGTGCCACCAGCAGAAAAACTAGCGGGCTAGCCTACGAGCAGTACTTC. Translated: CATSRKTSGLAYEQYF.

The CDR3 is CASSLYKYNEQFF. DNA of the CDR3: TGTGCCAGCAGTTTATATAAGTACAATGAGCAGTTCTTC. The rearrangement links TRBV28 to TRBJ2-1; D is ambiguous. CDR1 and CDR2 from the germline V gene are MDHEN and SYDVKM. Trimming removed 1 base at V and 4 bases at J, with 5 bases between. CDR3 length: 13 residues.

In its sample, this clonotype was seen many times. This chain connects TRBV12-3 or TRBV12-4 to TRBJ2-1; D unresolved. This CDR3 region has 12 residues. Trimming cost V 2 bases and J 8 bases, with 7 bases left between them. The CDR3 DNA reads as TGTGCCAGCAGTTTAAGTGGGGATGAGCAGTTCTTC. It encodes CASSLSGDEQFF.

The CDR3 nucleotides are TGCGCCAGCAGCCAAGGAAGGGCCGTCTCTGGAAACACCATATATTTT. This sequence encodes CASSQGRAVSGNTIYF. V and J are TRBV4-1 and TRBJ1-3; D remains unclear. CDR3 length: 16 amino acids. The V end lost 1 base, the J end lost 0 bases, and 10 bases lay between the germline ends. In germline, CDR1 is MGHRA, CDR2 YSYEKL.